The clone carrying this T cell receptor (beta chain) is medium-sized in the sample. The antigen is undetermined. As to time point: sample taken at primary tumor resection. TCRs were sequenced from unsorted whole RNA of tumor, nontumor lung or PBMC. TCRdb passed the 5' RACE reads through MiXCR, listing each CDR3 protein once. This table has roughly 2,000 distinct CDR3 sequences, about 15% appearing once. The data are from a study of spatial heterogeneity in lung cancer. In the study overall: Each distinct TCR and UMI combination averaged more than ten appearances in raw reads.

Findings of the study overall: When ubiquitous and regional expanded TCRs were counted, their numbers tracked ubiquitous and regional nonsynonymous mutations, respectively. Estimation of coverage gave values of around 7% for alpha and approximately 13% for beta chains in tumor T cells. In tumors, expanded intratumoral alpha and beta TCR counts tracked mutation counts.

The germline V gene encodes CDR1 SEHNR and CDR2 FQNEAQ (reference sequence). With 4 bases removed from V and 4 bases from J, the gap between germline ends came to 14 bases. CDR3 length: 15 amino acids. The genes are TRBV7-9 and TRBJ2-1; D remains unclear. The TCR was taken from a male donor with early-stage non-small cell lung cancer. Sequencing was performed on lung tumor tissue, taken at surgery. The CDR3 bases are TGTGCCAGCAGCTCTAGTGGAGCGCCGTACAATGAGCAGTTCTTC. Encoded protein: CASSSSGAPYNEQFF.